The rows below give T cell receptor beta chains drawn from one sample of a study of T-cell memory formation after mild COVID-19. TCRdb re-derived calls from the 5' RACE reads in MiXCR, one entry per CDR3 protein. This sample has a few hundred thousand distinct CDR3 sequences, with roughly 17% found just once. Material: PBMCs or a T cell subset sorted from them (not recorded which). These receptors were obtained from a man between 18 and 35 years old who had mild COVID-19 (a few samples of this study predate the infection). Cell type and time point are not known. The CDR3 runs from the conserved cysteine through the conserved F or W. The D gene is left open where the match is weak. Size is stated for part of the rows, as once, few or many counts, or as a class when the clone is expanded.

d_call: .; v_call: TRBV27; clone_size: once; j_call: TRBJ1-6; cdr3_aa: CASSNRVNGYNSPLHF; cdr3_nt: TGTGCCAGCAGTAACAGGGTAAACGGCTATAATTCACCCCTCCACTTT
d_call: TRBD2; v_call: TRBV7-9; clone_size: .; j_call: TRBJ2-5; cdr3_aa: CASSTGLAGGYQETQYF; cdr3_nt: TGTGCCAGCAGCACAGGACTAGCGGGGGGGTACCAAGAGACCCAGTACTTC
d_call: .; v_call: TRBV20-1; clone_size: .; j_call: TRBJ2-5; cdr3_aa: CSARDWGRFGETQYF; cdr3_nt: TGCAGTGCTAGAGATTGGGGCAGGTTTGGGGAGACCCAGTACTTC
d_call: .; v_call: TRBV7-8; clone_size: many; j_call: TRBJ2-3; cdr3_aa: CASSLGGGGTDTQYF; cdr3_nt: TGTGCCAGCAGCTTAGGAGGCGGGGGCACAGATACGCAGTATTTT
d_call: .; v_call: TRBV3-1; clone_size: few; j_call: TRBJ2-3; cdr3_aa: CASSREGEDTQYF; cdr3_nt: TGTGCCAGCAGCCGAGAGGGGGAAGATACGCAGTATTTT
d_call: .; v_call: TRBV6-7; clone_size: once; j_call: TRBJ1-6; cdr3_aa: CASSYSATLHNSPLHF; cdr3_nt: TGTGCCAGCAGTTACTCTGCCACGCTACATAATTCACCCCTCCACTTT
d_call: .; v_call: TRBV27; clone_size: many; j_call: TRBJ2-7; cdr3_aa: CASSRGNEQYF; cdr3_nt: TGTGCCAGCTCCAGGGGAAACGAGCAGTACTTC
d_call: TRBD1; v_call: TRBV7-2; clone_size: .; j_call: TRBJ2-6; cdr3_aa: CARSGGSGANVLTF; cdr3_nt: TGTGCCAGATCAGGGGGATCTGGGGCCAACGTCCTGACTTTC
d_call: .; v_call: TRBV6-2/TRBV6-3; clone_size: few; j_call: TRBJ2-1; cdr3_aa: CASTASLYNEQFF; cdr3_nt: TGTGCCAGCACCGCCTCCTTGTACAATGAGCAGTTCTTC
d_call: .; v_call: TRBV7-6; clone_size: few; j_call: TRBJ2-2; cdr3_aa: CASSSRGELFF; cdr3_nt: TGTGCCAGCAGCAGTCGCGGGGAGCTGTTTTTT
d_call: .; v_call: TRBV27; clone_size: .; j_call: TRBJ2-2; cdr3_aa: CASSLTASAGELFF; cdr3_nt: TGTGCCAGCAGTTTGACGGCGTCCGCCGGGGAGCTGTTTTTT
d_call: .; v_call: TRBV20-1; clone_size: .; j_call: TRBJ2-6; cdr3_aa: CSARSGSSGANVLTF; cdr3_nt: TGCAGTGCTAGGTCTGGCAGCTCTGGGGCCAACGTCCTGACTTTC
d_call: .; v_call: TRBV9; clone_size: .; j_call: TRBJ1-5; cdr3_aa: CASSPWQGDQPQHF; cdr3_nt: TGTGCCAGCAGCCCCTGGCAGGGCGATCAGCCCCAGCATTTT
d_call: .; v_call: TRBV6-2/TRBV6-3; clone_size: .; j_call: TRBJ2-5; cdr3_aa: CASGPNGQTQYF; cdr3_nt: TGTGCCAGCGGGCCAAACGGGCAGACCCAGTACTTC
d_call: .; v_call: TRBV6-5; clone_size: few; j_call: TRBJ1-1; cdr3_aa: CASSRVSGTEAFF; cdr3_nt: TGTGCCAGCAGTCGCGTGTCGGGCACTGAAGCTTTCTTT
d_call: .; v_call: TRBV7-3; clone_size: many; j_call: TRBJ2-3; cdr3_aa: CASSRRDTGGLSTDTQYF; cdr3_nt: TGTGCCAGCAGCCGCCGGGACACGGGCGGACTAAGCACAGATACGCAGTATTTT